The T cell receptor beta chain under discussion was sequenced for a study of blood T cell repertoires in COVID-19. TCRdb's copy holds only in-frame clones and misses some; the assay was immunoSEQ multiplex PCR. The table shows tens of thousands of clones, with approximately 90% occurring only once. CDR1 and CDR2 from the germline V gene are KGHSH and LQKENI. V was clipped by 2 bases and J by 0 bases, with 8 bases between them. The CDR3 spans 14 residues. The receptor was derived from a man between 25 and 39 years old with acute or convalescent COVID-19. What was sequenced was peripheral blood. The rearrangement uses TRBV18 and TRBJ2-7; no reliable D call. The CDR3 sequence: CASSPSYSSYEQYF. CDR3 sequence (DNA): TGTGCCAGCTCACCATCATACAGCTCCTACGAGCAGTACTTC.